A single sample is the source of the 18 T cell receptor beta chains below, sequenced in a study of beta chain features in type 1 diabetes. Investigators reverse transcribed all isolated RNA, so they sequenced expressed TCRB transcripts. Produced via immunoSEQ multiplex PCR; TCRdb's table is partial and in-frame only. The sample has roughly 450,000 clones, approximately 14% seen once. The sample was naive CD4+ T cells from blood. Receptors originate from a man aged 25-40 years in good health.

V and J are TRBV9 and TRBJ2-1, with a possible D match to TRBD2 (5 bases). Germline CDR1 SGDLS, CDR2 YYNGEE. There are 17 residues in the CDR3. V was shortened by 0 bases and J by 4 bases, with 17 bases between the two germline ends. In DNA, the CDR3 is TGTGCCAGCAGCGTAGCGGACTCTTCGCGCGGGTACAATGAGCAGTTCTTC. This gives the protein CASSVADSSRGYNEQFF.

This clone has a handful of counts. The germline gene is not matched at one end of the junction; a read error may be the cause. V gene TRBV4-2 combines with J gene TRBJ2-7; TRBD1 is a possible D gene (7 bases). Per germline, CDR1 LGHNA and CDR2 YNFKEQ. The CDR3 runs 16 residues. The CDR3 region has the DNA TGTGCCAGCAGTCAAGAGATGACAGGGACAGCGGGCGAGCAGTACTTC. Protein sequence: CASSQEMTGTAGEQYF.

The chain couples TRBV10-1 to TRBJ2-3; 9 bases agree with TRBD2. The CDR3 spans 13 residues. From germline, CDR1 is WNHNN and CDR2 SYGVQD (reference sequence). The V segment lost 6 bases and the J segment 8 bases; nucleotides outside the gene matches: 6. The DNA of the CDR3 is TGCGCCAGCAGCGCTAGCGGGGAGGCTACGCAGTATTTT. Protein product: CASSASGEATQYF.

This clone was found many times. The gene calls are TRBV5-1 and TRBJ2-7; D not resolved. Trimming removed 8 bases at V and 4 bases at J, with 10 bases between. CDR1 is SGHRS, CDR2 YFSETQ, per germline. The length of the CDR3 is 11 residues. CDR3 nucleotides: TGCGCCAGAGGCAGCGTGTACGAGCAGTACGTC. Translating it yields CARGSVYEQYV.

The chain employs TRBV25-1 and TRBJ1-4, with D perhaps TRBD1 (6 bases). The V end was cut by 2 bases, the J end by 8 bases, with 15 bases between. Per the germline V gene, CDR1 is MGHDK and CDR2 is SYGVNS. The CDR3 runs 15 residues. The CDR3 nucleotides read TGTGCCAGCAGTGAAAGTCTTACAGGGTTGGAAAAACTGTTTTTT. This codes for CASSESLTGLEKLFF.

This sequence joins TRBV10-3 and TRBJ2-7; D is undetermined. This CDR3 comprises 13 residues. Between the trimmed V and J ends, which lost 3 bases and 4 bases, there was a span of 10 bases. Germline V gene data show CDR1 as ENHRY and CDR2 as SYGVKD. CDR3 residues: CAISDGQAYEQYV. CDR3 DNA sequence: TGTGCCATCAGTGACGGTCAGGCGTACGAGCAGTACGTC.

There are a few counts of this clone. The chain employs TRBV12-5 and TRBJ1-1; 10 bases match TRBD1. This CDR3 spans 14 amino acids. Germline values: CDR1 LGHNT, CDR2 FRNRAP. Trimming removed 7 bases from V and 3 bases from J; junction bases left unmatched: 5. CDR3 nucleotides: TGTGCTAGTGTCCCGGGACAGGGGTACACTGAAGCTTTCTTT. This encodes CASVPGQGYTEAFF.

This rearrangement joins TRBV19 to TRBJ2-1, with D unclear. The CDR3 extends over 14 amino acids. Trimming cost V 3 bases and J 15 bases, with 21 bases left between them. Germline-derived CDR1 and CDR2 are LNHDA and SQIVND (reference sequence). CDR3 region: CASSISATHMMRFF. The CDR3 DNA sequence: TGTGCCAGTAGTATTTCGGCCACGCACATGATGCGGTTCTTC.

This clone turned up a few times. The chain is built from TRBV2 and TRBJ2-1; a weak D match, TRBD1 (5 bases). The CDR3 runs 12 residues. The germline gives CDR1 SNHLY, CDR2 FYNNEI. Trimming shortened V by 6 bases and J by 7 bases, and 10 bases separated the two germline ends. CDR3 protein: CASRPDKNEQFF. In nucleotides, the CDR3 is TGTGCCAGCAGACCGGACAAGAATGAGCAGTTCTTC.

This chain connects TRBV7-2 to TRBJ2-5; possible D gene TRBD2, 5 bases. The CDR3 loop spans 13 amino acids. The ends were cut back, 5 bases at V and 5 bases at J, with 12 bases in the middle. Germline V gives CDR1 SGHTA, CDR2 FQGNSA. This chain's CDR3 is CASSIDRGETQYF. DNA of the CDR3: TGTGCCAGCAGCATCGATAGAGGGGAGACCCAGTACTTC.

The table lists this clone with a few counts. The rearrangement links TRBV2 to TRBJ2-5; D might be TRBD1 (5 bases). V was clipped by 2 bases and J by 9 bases, with 16 bases between them. This CDR3 is built from 14 residues. Germline loops: CDR1 SNHLY, CDR2 FYNNEI. The CDR3 is CASSEQGTIEPQYF. The CDR3 DNA reads TGTGCCAGCAGTGAACAGGGTACAATAGAACCCCAGTACTTC.

This clone was seen a handful of times. The chain uses TRBV6-5 and TRBJ2-7; D call uncertain. CDR3 length: 14 amino acids. Germline assignment: CDR1 MNHEY and CDR2 SVGAGI. V lost 2 bases, J lost 2 bases, and 10 bases lay in between. CDR3 coding DNA: TGTGCCAGCAGTTACGGGGTAACAGCCTACGAGCAGTACTTC. It encodes CASSYGVTAYEQYF.

The rearrangement links TRBV4-1 to TRBJ2-5, with D possibly TRBD1 on 6 matching bases. Germline V gives CDR1 MGHRA, CDR2 YSYEKL. This CDR3 has 14 amino acids. Trimming removed 1 base at V and 5 bases at J, with 11 bases between. The CDR3 sequence is CASSQGGQGETQYF. CDR3 in DNA: TGCGCCAGCAGCCAAGGGGGCCAGGGGGAGACCCAGTACTTC.

This clone was recorded a few times. The gene calls are TRBV9 and TRBJ2-3; D is uncertain. Trimming cost V 4 bases and J 2 bases, with 17 bases left between them. Germline V lookup: CDR1 SGDLS, CDR2 YYNGEE. This CDR3 spans 16 amino acids. The CDR3 coding sequence is TGTGCCAGCAGCTTCCGTGGGGTTTCAGACACAGATACGCAGTATTTT. Amino acids: CASSFRGVSDTDTQYF.

This clone was seen a few times. The chain has TRBV10-3 and TRBJ2-3; 9 nucleotides match TRBD2. Germline lookup yields CDR1 ENHRY and CDR2 SYGVKD. This CDR3 comprises 15 residues. V dropped 3 bases and J dropped 4; count of bases not matched to a gene: 5. Here the CDR3 reads CAISEGSGRADTQYF. DNA for the CDR3: TGTGCCATCAGTGAAGGTAGCGGGAGAGCAGATACGCAGTATTTT.

This clone was seen a few times. For the CDR3, the DNA is TGCGCCAGCAGCCAATTGGGAGAGGGGGAGCAGTTCTTC. Residues: CASSQLGEGEQFF. This chain joins TRBV4-1 and TRBJ2-1; possibly TRBD1 or TRBD2 for D (5 bases each). The V end was cut by 2 bases, the J end by 10 bases, with 12 bases between. Germline V lookup: CDR1 MGHRA, CDR2 YSYEKL. The CDR3 totals 13 residues.

The chain is built from TRBV9 and TRBJ2-3; 7 bases map to TRBD1. The CDR3 spans 14 residues. CDR1 and CDR2 (germline): SGDLS, YYNGEE. Trimming cost V 2 bases and J 1 base; bases outside gene matches: 1. The CDR3 DNA reads as TGTGCCAGCAGCGTCCAGGGGGGCACAGATACGCAGTATTTT. Translated: CASSVQGGTDTQYF.

The chain couples TRBV29-1 to TRBJ1-1; 7 bases fit TRBD1. This CDR3 has 13 residues. Germline CDR1 reads SQVTM; CDR2 reads ANQGSEA. V lost 7 bases to trimming and J lost 1 base; unmatched junction nucleotides: 6. As DNA, the CDR3 is TGCAGCGGCCGCGGACAGGCGAACACTGAAGCTTTCTTT. Protein product: CSGRGQANTEAFF.